These 22 T cell receptor beta chains share one sample of origin, sequenced in a study of blood T cell repertoires in COVID-19. The repertoire was sequenced with immunoSEQ multiplex PCR; TCRdb's copy has only in-frame clones and lacks some. The table lists fewer than 250,000 clones, approximately 80% of them singletons. Sequenced material: peripheral blood. The receptors derive from a woman aged 55-70 years with active or convalescent COVID-19.

The chain is built from TRBV14 and TRBJ1-2; 9 nucleotides agree with TRBD1. The CDR3 runs 18 residues. V shed 1 base, J shed 4 bases, and the junction held 13 bases outside the gene matches. Germline V gene data show CDR1 as SGHDN and CDR2 as FVKESK. The CDR3 spells CASSQAFLGTGTLYGYTF. CDR3 bases: TGTGCCAGCAGCCAAGCATTTCTTGGGACAGGGACCCTCTATGGCTACACCTTC.

On this clone: At one end, the junction sequence differs from germline, possibly due to a read error. This chain joins TRBV30 and TRBJ1-2, with D uncertain. Germline V gene sequence: CDR1 GTSNPN, CDR2 SVGIG (reference sequence). This CDR3 region has 14 residues. In DNA form, the CDR3 reads TGTGCCTGGAGTAAGAACGGAGAACCCTATGTCTACACCTTC. It codes for CAWSKNGEPYVYTF. The variable domain in full, completed from reference TRBV30 and TRBJ1-2, reads SQTIHQWPATLVQPVGSPLSLECTVEGTSNPNLYWYRQAAGRGLQLLFYSVGIGQISSEVPQNLSASRPQDRQFILSSKKLLLSDSGFYLCAWSKNGEPYVYTFGSGTRLTVV.

CDR3: CASSSTTSGRYEQYF. CDR3 coding DNA: TGTGCCAGCAGTTCGACGACTAGCGGGAGGTACGAGCAGTACTTC. V usage is TRBV27 and J usage is TRBJ2-7; 13 nucleotides align to TRBD2. CDR1 MNHEY and CDR2 SMNVEV come from the germline V gene (reference sequence). V lost 4 bases and J lost 4; bases outside the gene matches: 4. This CDR3 comprises 15 residues.

The count of this clone is one. The gene calls are TRBV3-1 (or the pseudogene TRBV3-2) and TRBJ2-7; 9 bases match TRBD2. The CDR3 is 13 residues long. Trimming took 4 bases from V and 3 from J; bases not matched to a gene: 1. Germline V lookup: CDR1 LGHDT, CDR2 YNNKEL (reference sequence). The CDR3: CASSRREGYEQYF. CDR3 nucleotides: TGTGCCAGCAGCCGGCGGGAGGGCTACGAGCAGTACTTC.

The gene calls are TRBV20-1 and TRBJ1-2, with TRBD1 as a possible D gene (6 bases). V lost 6 bases to trimming and J lost 4 bases, with 9 bases between them. CDR3 length: 11 amino acids. Germline V gives CDR1 DFQATT, CDR2 SNEGSKA (reference sequence). The CDR3 loop reads CSARTVYGYTF. The CDR3 bases are TGCAGTGCAAGGACAGTCTATGGCTACACCTTC.

The rearrangement joins TRBV2 to TRBJ1-4; 7 bases match TRBD1. Trimming took 8 bases from V and 5 from J; bases not matched to a gene: 8. The CDR3 length is 14 residues. Germline V CDR1 and CDR2: SNHLY, FYNNEI. The chain's CDR3 is CASRMGQQNEKLFF. In DNA, the CDR3 is TGTGCCAGCCGTATGGGACAGCAAAATGAAAAACTGTTTTTT. The variable domain in full, completed from reference TRBV2 and TRBJ1-4, reads EPEVTQTPSHQVTQMGQEVILRCVPISNHLYFYWYRQILGQKVEFLVSFYNNEISEKSEIFDDQFSVERPDGSNFTLKIRSTKLEDSAMYFCASRMGQQNEKLFFGSGTQLSVL.

The rearrangement uses TRBV19 and TRBJ2-5, with D possibly matching TRBD2 (6 bases). Trimming stripped 3 bases from V and 0 bases from J, with 8 bases between. CDR1 and CDR2 from the germline V gene are LNHDA and SQIVND (reference sequence). This CDR3 has 14 residues. DNA of the CDR3: TGTGCCAGTAGTATTCGGGGGTACCAAGAGACCCAGTACTTC. This gives the protein CASSIRGYQETQYF.

This rearrangement joins TRBV6-5 to TRBJ2-7; possibly TRBD1 for D (5 bases). Trimming pared 5 bases from V and 5 bases from J, leaving 19 bases between. This CDR3 has 15 residues. In germline, CDR1 is MNHEY, CDR2 SVGAGI. As DNA, the CDR3 is TGTGCCAGCAGTCCGAGCCTGGCCTTAGGGGACGAGCAGTACGTC. Residues: CASSPSLALGDEQYV.

The CDR3: CASSPQRGSTDTQYF. The CDR3 nucleotides are TGCGCCAGCAGCCCCCAGCGGGGTAGCACAGATACGCAGTATTTT. V gene TRBV5-1 combines with J gene TRBJ2-3, with 7 nucleotides matching TRBD2. This CDR3 is 15 amino acids long. V dropped 4 bases and J dropped 0; count of bases not matched to a gene: 5. Germline CDR1 SGHRS, CDR2 YFSETQ.

J is TRBJ1-3 and V is TRBV30, with D unclear. CDR1 GTSNPN and CDR2 SVGIG come from the germline V gene (reference sequence). The V end was cut by 1 base, the J end by 0 bases, with 4 bases between. There are 13 residues in the CDR3. Here the CDR3 reads CAWSATSGNTIYF. In nucleotides, the CDR3 is TGTGCCTGGAGTGCTACCTCTGGAAACACCATATATTTT. Full variable domain (outside the CDR3, taken from reference TRBV30 and TRBJ1-3): SQTIHQWPATLVQPVGSPLSLECTVEGTSNPNLYWYRQAAGRGLQLLFYSVGIGQISSEVPQNLSASRPQDRQFILSSKKLLLSDSGFYLCAWSATSGNTIYFGEGSWLTVV.

This chain connects TRBV5-1 to TRBJ2-5; 9 bases are shared with TRBD2. This CDR3 has 17 amino acids. V shed 5 bases and J 0 bases; nucleotides not matched to a gene: 11. CDR1 and CDR2 from the germline V gene are SGHRS and YFSETQ. CDR3 nucleotides: TGCGCCAGCAGGCCAGCGGGGGGACTACCGTACCAAGAGACCCAGTACTTC. Its translation: CASRPAGGLPYQETQYF.

The rearrangement uses TRBV10-3 and TRBJ2-3; 12 bases agree with TRBD2. The CDR3 contains 14 residues. CDR1 is ENHRY and CDR2 is SYGVKD in the germline V gene. Trimming removed 6 bases from V and 4 bases from J; junction bases left unmatched: 2. In nucleotides, the CDR3 is TGTGCCATCAGACCTAGCGGGAGGGCAGATACGCAGTATTTT. Translation gives CAIRPSGRADTQYF.

The rearrangement joins TRBV16 to TRBJ1-2; maybe TRBD1 (5 bases). The V gene lost 4 bases and the J gene lost 7 bases, with 25 bases spanning the gap. This CDR3 has 17 amino acids. The germline CDR1 and CDR2 sequences are KGHSY and FQNENV. For the CDR3, the DNA is TGTGCCAGCAGCCCAAATAGGAACAGGCGTTTCACATCTGGCTACACCTTC. Protein sequence: CASSPNRNRRFTSGYTF.

This clone has only one observation. This chain links TRBV11-3 with TRBJ1-5; D is undetermined. The CDR3 covers 13 residues. Germline assignment: CDR1 SGHNT and CDR2 YENEEA. The ends were cut back, 1 base at V and 5 bases at J, with 6 bases in the middle. CDR3 nucleotide sequence: TGTGCCAGCAGCTTAGGCGGGGATCAGCCCCAGCATTTT. Encoded protein: CASSLGGDQPQHF. The full variable domain, its missing parts supplied by reference TRBV11-3 and TRBJ1-5, is EAGVVQSPRYKIIEKKQPVAFWCNPISGHNTLYWYLQNLGQGPELLIRYENEEAVDDSQLPKDRFSAERLKGVDSTLKIQPAELGDSAVYLCASSLGGDQPQHFGDGTRLSIL.

The rearrangement uses TRBV28 and TRBJ2-3; 9 bases are shared with TRBD1. The length of the CDR3 is 13 residues. CDR1 is MDHEN and CDR2 is SYDVKM in the germline V gene. Germline trimming cut 10 bases from V and 1 base from J; bases unmatched to any gene: 3. The CDR3 protein is CATRDRGTDTQYF. CDR3 DNA sequence: TGTGCCACCCGGGACAGGGGCACAGATACGCAGTATTTT.

The chain has TRBV4-1 and TRBJ1-5; D might be TRBD1 (5 bases). V was pared by 1 base and J by 4 bases, with 14 bases between. The CDR3 covers 16 residues. The germline CDR1 and CDR2 sequences are MGHRA and YSYEKL. The CDR3 DNA sequence: TGCGCCAGCAGCCAAGTCCCGACAGCCACTAATCAGCCCCAGCATTTT. Protein: CASSQVPTATNQPQHF.

This chain joins TRBV2 and TRBJ2-3, with D unclear. The length of the CDR3 is 14 residues. V was clipped by 4 bases and J by 0 bases, with 8 bases between them. Looked up from germline, CDR1 is SNHLY and CDR2 is FYNNEI. In nucleotides, the CDR3 is TGTGCCAGCAGTGTAGGAGACAGCACAGATACGCAGTATTTT. Translating it yields CASSVGDSTDTQYF.

The V and J genes are TRBV5-6 and TRBJ1-2; the D gene is possibly TRBD1 (6 bases). Germline lookup yields CDR1 SGHDT and CDR2 YYEEEE. Between the trimmed V and J ends, which lost 4 bases and 3 bases, there was a span of 19 bases. The CDR3 sequence is 16 residues long. The CDR3 sequence is CASSRGAQGLYYGYTF. CDR3 bases: TGTGCCAGCAGCCGAGGGGCACAGGGCCTTTACTATGGCTACACCTTC.

The chain carries TRBV7-8 and TRBJ2-1; TRBD2 aligns across 7 bases. Trimming cost V 1 base and J 2 bases; bases outside gene matches: 2. The germline gives CDR1 SGHVS, CDR2 FQNEAQ. The CDR3 consists of 15 residues. Here the CDR3 DNA reads TGTGCCAGCAGCTTAGTTCTAGCGGCCTACAATGAGCAGTTCTTC. Translated, it gives CASSLVLAAYNEQFF.

The V call is TRBV5-1, the J call TRBJ1-3; TRBD1 might be the D (5 bases). The CDR3 is 16 residues long. Trimming took 1 base from V and 0 from J, leaving 11 bases between them. In germline, CDR1 is SGHRS, CDR2 YFSETQ. This CDR3 reads CASSLTGSLSGNTIYF. The DNA for the CDR3 is TGCGCCAGCAGCTTGACAGGCTCGCTCTCTGGAAACACCATATATTTT.

The rearrangement uses TRBV24-1 and TRBJ2-2, with a weak D call TRBD1 (5 bases). Germline V lookup: CDR1 KGHDR, CDR2 SFDVKD. Trimming pared 5 bases from V and 0 bases from J, leaving 15 bases between. The CDR3 length is 17 residues. CDR3 sequence reads: CATSGFESRANTGELFF. The CDR3, as DNA: TGTGCCACCAGTGGGTTTGAGTCCAGGGCGAACACCGGGGAGCTGTTTTTT.

The chain is built from TRBV28 and TRBJ1-5, with a possible D match to TRBD1 (5 bases). Germline CDR1 MDHEN, CDR2 SYDVKM. The CDR3 sequence is 14 residues long. The ends were cut back, 5 bases at V and 5 bases at J, with 13 bases in the middle. This CDR3 is CASSATGGHQPQHF. As DNA, the CDR3 is TGTGCCAGCAGTGCTACGGGGGGACATCAGCCCCAGCATTTT. Full variable domain (outside the CDR3, taken from reference TRBV28 and TRBJ1-5): DVKVTQSSRYLVKRTGEKVFLECVQDMDHENMFWYRQDPGLGLRLIYFSYDVKMKEKGDIPEGYSVSREKKERFSLILESASTNQTSMYLCASSATGGHQPQHFGDGTRLSIL.